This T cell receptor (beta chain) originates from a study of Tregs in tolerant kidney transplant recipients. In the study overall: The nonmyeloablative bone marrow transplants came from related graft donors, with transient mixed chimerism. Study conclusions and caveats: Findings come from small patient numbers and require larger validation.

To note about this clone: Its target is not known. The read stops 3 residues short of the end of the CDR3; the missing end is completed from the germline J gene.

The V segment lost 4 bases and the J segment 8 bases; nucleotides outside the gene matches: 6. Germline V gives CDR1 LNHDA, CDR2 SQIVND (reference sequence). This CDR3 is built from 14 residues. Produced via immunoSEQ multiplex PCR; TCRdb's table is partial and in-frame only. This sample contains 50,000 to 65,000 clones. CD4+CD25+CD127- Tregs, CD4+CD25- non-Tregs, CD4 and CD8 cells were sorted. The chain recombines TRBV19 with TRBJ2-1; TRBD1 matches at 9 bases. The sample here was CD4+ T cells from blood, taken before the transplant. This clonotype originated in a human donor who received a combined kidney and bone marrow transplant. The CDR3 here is CASSRGTGFDEQFF. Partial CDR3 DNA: TGTGCCAGTAGTAGGGGGACAGGGTTCGATGAG.